This T cell receptor beta chain was recovered during a study of beta chain features in type 1 diabetes (dated 2018 in TCRdb). Background for the entire study: Patients and healthy donors did not differ in mean age, gender distribution, total cell number or subset yield. A total of 107,917,701 sorted cells were examined across all samples, and RNA yield correlated strongly with the number of cells per subset. The study compared the TCRB repertoires of sorted circulating CD4+ T cell subsets in recently diagnosed type 1 diabetes patients with those in matched healthy donors. Whereas all 30 or so donors provided naive and central memory subsets, regulatory and stem cell-like memory subsets were isolated from just 8 patients and roughly 8 healthy donors. Study-level results and caveats: Type 1 diabetes patients showed a moderate but significant shortening of TCRB CDR3 length in all four CD4+ subsets. Shorter templates might be favored by PCR, yet because patient and control samples were amplified and corrected together, any such skew would affect both groups equally. HLA sub-analyses involved small numbers of individuals, so any influence of HLA type on TCRB rearrangement remained unresolved. The naive, central memory and regulatory TCRB repertoires appeared to resemble one another more closely among patients than among healthy donors. Because cDNA rather than genomic DNA was sequenced, highly expressing activated cells could have been over-represented, although no difference in activation and CD3 levels was found between groups. Fewer insertions and more nucleotide deletions at VDJ recombination sites were observed in patients with type 1 diabetes, implying thymic rearrangement abnormalities.

A single peripheral blood draw of around 0.11 L on average was collected from each donor into heparinised tubes. Naive, central memory, regulatory and stem cell-like memory CD4+ T cells were sorted on a BD FACSAria II using a panel including CD45RO, CCR7, CD25, CD127, CD95 and CD27. A purity above 98% was achieved for all sorted populations. PBMCs were separated immediately by Lymphoprep density gradient centrifugation and were stained directly, without being cultured. Samples were stained and sorted in pairs, with one healthy donor and one patient per experiment, so that batch effects were minimized. All of the isolated RNA was reverse transcribed with the High Capacity cDNA Reverse Transcription Kit, so expressed TCRB transcripts were sequenced. Deep immunoSEQ sequencing was applied to naive, central memory and regulatory T cell samples, giving an average of about 3.57 million total reads per sample. After sorted cells were lysed in RLT buffer, RNA was extracted with DNase-treated RNeasy Micro or Mini kits, with the choice depending on cell number. Each cell subset was processed separately to prevent cross-contamination, with patient and healthy donor samples processed together. The immunoSEQ multiplex PCR was used to amplify TCRB sequences from cDNA, generating 87-bp fragments that spanned the CDR3 region. The amplicons were sequenced using the Illumina HiSeq platform. In the source study's methods: Synthetic template baselines were used to correct PCR bias computationally, reads within Hamming distance 2 were collapsed, and singletons that could not be merged were discarded. Reads were aligned against IMGT so that V, D and J genes, CDR3 length and insertions or deletions at six rearrangement sites could be assigned. Clonotype counts were normalized to sorted cell number within each subset before computing true diversity and Gini coefficients with the tcR R package. The overlap coefficient, calculated on TCRB nucleotide sequences, was used to quantify repertoire sharing. Out-of-frame TCRB sequences from naive cells were analyzed to stand in for the pre-selection repertoire. The source is immuneACCESS, and TCRdb retained only in-frame sequences with V and J called. Part of the clones is not carried over; for the studies checked, unresolved V genes explain less than half of this, and the remainder is unexplained. The DNA gave D and trimming, while V, J and clone size come from that table. This sample holds around 500,000 clones; more than 9.5% were observed only once. Over 0.035% of the sample comes from the top ten.

On this clone itself: The antigen it recognizes is unknown. Base qualities are not provided; no much larger clone lies one nucleotide away.

The germline ends are 10 bases apart after V is trimmed by 1 base and J by 4 bases. The CDR3 starts with the cysteine, ends with the phenylalanine, and has 14 residues. Just the 42-base CDR3 DNA is kept, in frame starting at base 1. The germline V gene sets CDR1 to LGHNA and CDR2 to YSLEER. This clonotype originated in a woman aged 18-30 years in good health. The sequencing input was naive CD4+ T cells from blood. Sample cell subset or site, as interpreted from the label and publication: true naive CD4+ T cells. The chain is assembled from TRBV4-3 and TRBJ1-2; TRBD1 might be the D gene, on 5 matching bases. In nucleotides, the sequence is TGCGCCAGCAGCCAAGTTCCGGGGACCTATGGCTACACCTTC. Its protein is CASSQVPGTYGYTF.